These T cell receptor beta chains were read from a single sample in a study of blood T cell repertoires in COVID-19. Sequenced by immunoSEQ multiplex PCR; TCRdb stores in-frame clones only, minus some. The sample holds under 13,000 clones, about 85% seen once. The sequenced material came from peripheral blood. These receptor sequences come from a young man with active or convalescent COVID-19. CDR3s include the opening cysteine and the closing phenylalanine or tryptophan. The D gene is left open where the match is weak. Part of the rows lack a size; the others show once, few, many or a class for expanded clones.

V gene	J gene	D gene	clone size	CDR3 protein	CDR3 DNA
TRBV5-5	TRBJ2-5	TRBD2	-	CASSLALAGGRETQYF	TGTGCCAGCAGCTTGGCCCTAGCGGGGGGGCGAGAGACCCAGTACTTC
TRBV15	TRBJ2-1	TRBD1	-	CATSQRDEGASEQFF	TGTGCCACCAGCCAGAGGGACGAGGGGGCTAGTGAGCAGTTCTTC
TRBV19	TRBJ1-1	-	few	CASSQPPGMNQAFF	TGTGCCAGTAGTCAGCCTCCGGGGATGAACCAAGCTTTCTTT
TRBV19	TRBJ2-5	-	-	CASSIQGTGETQYF	TGTGCCAGTAGTATCCAGGGGACCGGGGAGACCCAGTACTTC
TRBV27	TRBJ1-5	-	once	CASSLLPGEKSNQPQHF	TGTGCCAGCAGTCTACTCCCAGGGGAAAAGAGCAATCAGCCCCAGCATTTT
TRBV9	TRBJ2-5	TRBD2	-	CASSVHSGGAGETQYF	TGTGCCAGCAGCGTCCACAGCGGGGGGGCCGGAGAGACCCAGTACTTC
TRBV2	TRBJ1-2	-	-	CASSRRDSDNYGYTF	TGTGCCAGCAGTCGCCGGGACTCAGACAACTATGGCTACACCTTC
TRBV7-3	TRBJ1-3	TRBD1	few	CASSRTGPAGNTIYF	TGTGCCAGCAGCAGGACAGGGCCTGCCGGAAACACCATATATTTT
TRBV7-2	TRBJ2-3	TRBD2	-	CASSLAPGLDGGGDTQYF	TGTGCCAGCAGCTTAGCTCCGGGACTAGACGGCGGGGGGGATACGCAGTATTTT
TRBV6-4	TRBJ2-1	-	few	CASSDSLEGGNEQFF	TGTGCCAGCAGTGACTCCCTCGAGGGTGGCAATGAGCAGTTCTTC
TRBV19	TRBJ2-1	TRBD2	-	CASSISGGAYNEQFF	TGTGCCAGTAGTATAAGCGGGGGGGCATACAATGAGCAGTTCTTC
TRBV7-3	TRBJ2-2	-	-	CASSLTRNTGELFF	TGTGCCAGCAGCTTAACCCGGAACACCGGGGAGCTGTTTTTT
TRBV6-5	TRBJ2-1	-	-	CATRGIVGHNEQFF	TGTGCCACACGCGGGATTGTGGGTCACAATGAGCAGTTCTTC
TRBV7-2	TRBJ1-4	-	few	CASSQQRGAGEKLFF	TGTGCCAGCAGCCAGCAGAGGGGAGCGGGTGAAAAACTGTTTTTT
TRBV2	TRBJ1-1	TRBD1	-	CASGVPGGADTEAFF	TGTGCCAGCGGAGTACCAGGGGGCGCGGACACTGAAGCTTTCTTT
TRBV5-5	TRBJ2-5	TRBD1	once	CASSLGGQEETQYF	TGTGCCAGCAGCTTGGGTGGACAGGAAGAGACCCAGTACTTC
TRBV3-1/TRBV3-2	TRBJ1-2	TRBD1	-	CASSQGQGVVHGYTF	TGTGCCAGCAGCCAGGGACAGGGGGTCGTACATGGCTACACCTTC
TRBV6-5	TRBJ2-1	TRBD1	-	CASSMTGLDEQFF	TGTGCCAGCAGTATGACAGGGCTCGATGAGCAGTTCTTC
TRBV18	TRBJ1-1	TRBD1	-	CASSQSQGVGTEAFF	TGTGCCAGCTCACAATCCCAGGGGGTAGGCACTGAAGCTTTCTTT
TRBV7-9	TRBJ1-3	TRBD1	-	CASSFGQGAGNTIYF	TGTGCCAGCAGCTTCGGACAGGGGGCTGGAAACACCATATATTTT
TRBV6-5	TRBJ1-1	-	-	CASSGQFTEAFF	TGTGCCAGCAGCGGACAGTTCACTGAAGCTTTCTTT
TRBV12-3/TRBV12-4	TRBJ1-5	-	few	CASSSGDRPQHF	TGTGCCAGCAGCAGCGGGGACCGACCCCAGCATTTT
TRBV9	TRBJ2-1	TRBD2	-	CASSVVGGAYNEQFF	TGTGCCAGCAGCGTAGTGGGGGGGGCCTACAATGAGCAGTTCTTC
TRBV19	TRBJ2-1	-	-	CASSMGPGNEQFF	TGTGCCAGTAGTATGGGTCCAGGCAATGAGCAGTTCTTC
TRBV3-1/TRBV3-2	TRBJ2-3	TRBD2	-	CASSQDPGGRADTQYF	TGTGCCAGCAGCCAAGATCCGGGGGGGCGGGCGGATACGCAGTATTTT
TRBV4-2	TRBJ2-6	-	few	CASSQDLGGSGANVLTF	TGTGCCAGCAGCCAAGATTTAGGGGGCTCTGGGGCCAACGTCCTGACTTTC
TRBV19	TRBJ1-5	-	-	CASSAGLIGNQPQHF	TGTGCCAGTAGCGCAGGGTTGATTGGTAATCAGCCCCAGCATTTT
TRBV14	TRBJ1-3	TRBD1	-	CASSQAQGPGNTIYF	TGTGCCAGCAGCCAAGCACAGGGGCCCGGAAACACCATATATTTT
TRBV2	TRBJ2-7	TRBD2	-	CASSGRGDLYEQYF	TGTGCCAGCAGTGGGCGGGGGGACCTCTACGAGCAGTACTTC
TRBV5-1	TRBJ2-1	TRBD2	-	CASSLSGGFSYNEQFF	TGCGCCAGCAGCTTGTCCGGGGGGTTCTCCTACAATGAGCAGTTCTTC
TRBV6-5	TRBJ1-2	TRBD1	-	CASSRDREDYGYTF	TGTGCCAGCAGTCGGGACAGGGAGGACTATGGCTACACCTTC
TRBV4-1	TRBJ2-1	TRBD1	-	CASSQGTEPYNEQFF	TGCGCCAGCAGCCAGGGGACAGAACCCTACAATGAGCAGTTCTTC
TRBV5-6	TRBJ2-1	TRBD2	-	CASGTYGLVRYNEQFF	TGTGCCAGCGGGACCTATGGACTAGTTCGCTACAATGAGCAGTTCTTC
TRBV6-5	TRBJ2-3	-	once	CASSLERPSTDTQYF	TGTGCCAGCAGTCTGGAGCGTCCTAGCACAGATACGCAGTATTTT
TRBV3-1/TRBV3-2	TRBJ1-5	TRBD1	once	CASSRDRLDQPQHF	TGTGCCAGCAGCCGGGACAGGCTGGATCAGCCCCAGCATTTT
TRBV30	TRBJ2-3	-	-	CAWSSGHRVTSTQYF	TGTGCCTGGAGTTCGGGACACAGGGTCACGTCAACGCAGTATTTT
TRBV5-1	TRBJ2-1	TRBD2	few	CASSLVLAGGPENEQFF	TGCGCCAGCAGCTTGGTACTAGCGGGGGGGCCCGAAAATGAGCAGTTCTTC
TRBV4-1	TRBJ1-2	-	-	CASSQDLSFGYTF	TGCGCCAGCAGCCAAGATCTGTCCTTTGGCTACACCTTC
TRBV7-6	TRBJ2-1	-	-	CASSSQGIEQFF	TGTGCCAGCAGCTCACAGGGAATTGAGCAGTTCTTC
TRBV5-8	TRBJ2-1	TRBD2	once	CASSLALMRGINEQFF	TGTGCCAGCAGCTTGGCCCTGATGCGGGGGATCAATGAGCAGTTCTTC
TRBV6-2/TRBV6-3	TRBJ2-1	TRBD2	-	CASSYPSSGGGNEQFF	TGTGCCAGCAGTTACCCCTCTAGCGGGGGAGGCAATGAGCAGTTCTTC
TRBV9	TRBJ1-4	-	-	CASSEQGSEKLFF	TGTGCCAGCAGCGAGCAGGGGTCTGAAAAACTGTTTTTT
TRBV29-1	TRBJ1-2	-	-	CSVAAGTEGYGYTF	TGCAGCGTTGCGGCGGGCACGGAGGGCTATGGCTACACCTTC
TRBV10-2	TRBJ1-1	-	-	CASSRGAWTEAFF	TGCGCCAGCAGTCGCGGGGCTTGGACTGAAGCTTTCTTT
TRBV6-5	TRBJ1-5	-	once	CASSRREGRQPQHF	TGTGCCAGCAGCCGACGGGAGGGACGACAGCCCCAGCATTTT
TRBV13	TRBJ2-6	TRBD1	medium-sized	CASSLGGQSSWGANVLTF	TGTGCCAGCAGCTTAGGGGGACAGAGCTCTTGGGGGGCCAACGTCCTGACTTTC
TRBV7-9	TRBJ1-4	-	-	CASSSPGGTNEKLFF	TGTGCCAGCAGCTCGCCCGGGGGAACTAATGAAAAACTGTTTTTT
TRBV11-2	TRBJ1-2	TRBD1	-	CASSLVTGGGGYTF	TGTGCCAGCAGCTTAGTGACAGGGGGAGGCGGCTACACCTTC
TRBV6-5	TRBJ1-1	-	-	CASTETVMNTEAFF	TGTGCCAGCACAGAGACAGTAATGAACACTGAAGCTTTCTTT
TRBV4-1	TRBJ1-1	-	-	CASSQPGQPEAFF	TGCGCCAGCAGCCAGCCAGGACAGCCCGAGGCTTTCTTT
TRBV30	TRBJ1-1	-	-	CAWSVQQGTEAFF	TGTGCCTGGAGTGTCCAACAGGGCACTGAAGCTTTCTTT
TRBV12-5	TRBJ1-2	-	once	CASGLVPPTEVSGYTF	TGTGCTAGTGGTTTGGTACCCCCGACAGAGGTATCGGGCTACACCTTC
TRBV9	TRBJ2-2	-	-	CATSPSYTGELFF	TGTGCCACCAGTCCTTCTTACACCGGGGAGCTGTTTTTT